This TCR beta chain comes out of a study of vaccination effects on CD4 cells after COVID-19. Background on the study: Each participant was given two doses of one vaccine (BNT162b2 or mRNA-1273).

TCRdb keeps only in-frame clones here, not all; method: immunoSEQ multiplex PCR. The sample has about 63,000 clones, roughly 76% seen once. Overall study findings and caveats: Infection-derived and vaccine-derived clones contracted markedly late after vaccination.

About this clone: Its antigen is as yet unknown.

V gave up 7 bases and J gave up 5 bases; unmatched junction bases: 6. The germline V gene encodes CDR1 SQVTM and CDR2 ANQGSEA. The CDR3 sequence is 12 residues long. Antigen-specific CD4+ T cells were expanded with viral peptide pools in the ViraFEST assay before sequencing. CD4+ T cells were isolated after around ten days of culture. Vaccine recipients lacked prior SARS-CoV-2 infection and had negative nucleocapsid antibodies. Cultivation was performed at more than 1.5 million PBMC per well with approximately 9 IU/ml IL-2 and about 10 ug/ml peptides added. Cultures got half-medium changes with IL-2 on days 3 and 7.

The material sequenced was CD4+ T cells from PBMCs cultured with HCoV-OC43 spike peptides, taken before COVID-19 vaccination. Subset of the sample: HCoV-OC43 spike overlapping peptide pool stimulation. The rearrangement joins TRBV29-1 to TRBJ2-5, with 8 bases aligning to TRBD1. This TCR derives from a human donor who received a COVID-19 vaccine. CDR3 in amino acids: CSAIQGAETQYF. CDR3 nucleotides: TGCAGCGCCATCCAGGGGGCTGAGACCCAGTACTTC.